This T cell receptor beta chain appears in the sequencing data of a study of response to subunit inactivated influenza vaccine. Whole-study results and caveats: Every seasonal influenza vaccination brings in few new T cells, the authors suggested.

Looked up from germline, CDR1 is LNHDA and CDR2 is SQIVND (reference sequence). The CDR3 is made up of 16 amino acids. V dropped 6 bases and J dropped 10 bases, with 25 bases sitting between them. Comments on this clonotype: Its antigen is not known.

TCRdb reprocessed the RT-PCR reads via MiXCR and lists one record per CDR3 protein. The profile shows 500,000 or so distinct CDR3 sequences, more than 15% of them singletons. The chain employs TRBV19 and TRBJ1-5, with a weak D call TRBD1 (5 bases). The source was CD4+ T cells sorted from PBMCs, collected less than 25 months after vaccination. This TCR was sampled from a man aged 50-75 years who received an inactivated influenza vaccine. The CDR3 loop is CASRLGLGLGQEPQHF. For the CDR3, the DNA is TGTGCCAGTAGACTCGGACTTGGTCTGGGGCAAGAACCCCAGCATTTT.